The sequence of this T cell receptor (beta chain) was determined in a study of T cell repertoires in cytomegalovirus infection. As for the study in general: In public TCR beta signatures, there were indications of both CMV infection and matching HLA type. General observations from the study: CMV-specific TCR beta clonotypes restricted by HLA-C were the ones dominating the ex vivo response.

TCRdb analysed the reads with MiXCR anew, one entry per CDR3 protein. There are about 230,000 distinct CDR3 sequences in the sample; around 6.4% occur only once, and about 6.5% lies in the top ten. With respect to this clonotype: Its antigen is still unknown.

The specimen sequenced was PBMCs. The receptor's source is a human donor in good health (CMV status not recorded). Some clones in this sample may be carry-over from other donors' samples.

Here the CDR3 reads CSVRGQGAANYGYTF. The CDR3 DNA follows: TGCAGCGTTCGGGGACAGGGGGCGGCTAACTATGGCTACACCTTC. The gene calls are TRBV29-1 and TRBJ1-2; 12 bases line up with TRBD1. The germline CDR1 and CDR2 sequences are SQVTM and ANQGSEA. Losses at the gene ends were 5 bases for V and 0 bases for J; bases not matched to a gene: 4. This CDR3 is built from 15 residues.